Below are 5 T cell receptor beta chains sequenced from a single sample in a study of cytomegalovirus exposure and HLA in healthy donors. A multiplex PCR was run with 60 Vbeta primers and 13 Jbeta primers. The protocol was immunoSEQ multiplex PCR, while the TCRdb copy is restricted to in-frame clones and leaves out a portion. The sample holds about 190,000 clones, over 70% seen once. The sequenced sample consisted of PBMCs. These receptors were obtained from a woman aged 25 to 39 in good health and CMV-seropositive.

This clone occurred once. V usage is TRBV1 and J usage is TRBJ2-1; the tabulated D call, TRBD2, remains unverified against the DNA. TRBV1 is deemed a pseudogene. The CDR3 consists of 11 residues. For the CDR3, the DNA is TGCACCAGCAGCCTCCCGCGGGAGCAGTTCTTC. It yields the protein CTSSLPREQFF.

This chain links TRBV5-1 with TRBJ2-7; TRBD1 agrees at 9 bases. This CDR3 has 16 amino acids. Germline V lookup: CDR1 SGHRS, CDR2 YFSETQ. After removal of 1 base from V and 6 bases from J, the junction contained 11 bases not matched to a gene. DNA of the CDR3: TGCGCCAGCAGCTTGTACCCCCCGGGACAGGGTAGCGAGCAGTACTTC. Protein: CASSLYPPGQGSEQYF. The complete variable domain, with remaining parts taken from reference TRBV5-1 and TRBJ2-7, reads KAGVTQTPRYLIKTRGQQVTLSCSPISGHRSVSWYQQTPGQGLQFLFEYFSETQRNKGNFPGRFSGRQFSNSRSEMNVSTLELGDSALYLCASSLYPPGQGSEQYFGPGTRLTVT.

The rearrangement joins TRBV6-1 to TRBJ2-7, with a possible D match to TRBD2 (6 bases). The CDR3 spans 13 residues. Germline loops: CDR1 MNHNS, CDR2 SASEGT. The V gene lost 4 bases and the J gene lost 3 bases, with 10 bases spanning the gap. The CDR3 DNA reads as TGTGCCAGCAGTGTGGCTAGCGACTACGAGCAGTACTTC. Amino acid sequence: CASSVASDYEQYF.

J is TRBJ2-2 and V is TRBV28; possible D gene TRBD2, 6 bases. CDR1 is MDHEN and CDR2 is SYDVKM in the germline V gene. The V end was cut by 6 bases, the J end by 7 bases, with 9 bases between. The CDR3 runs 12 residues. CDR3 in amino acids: CASRVSGGELFF. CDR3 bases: TGTGCCAGCAGGGTTAGCGGCGGGGAGCTGTTTTTT.

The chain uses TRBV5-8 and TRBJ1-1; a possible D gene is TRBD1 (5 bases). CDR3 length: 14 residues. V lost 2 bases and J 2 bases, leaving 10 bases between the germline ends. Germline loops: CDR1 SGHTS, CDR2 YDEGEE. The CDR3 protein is CASSFRQPNTEAFF. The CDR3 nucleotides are TGTGCCAGCAGCTTTCGACAGCCAAACACTGAAGCTTTCTTT.